This T cell receptor beta chain derives from a study of blood T cell repertoires in COVID-19. Study-level background: Specimens from acute and convalescent COVID-19 originated in the United States, Italy and Spain. Sample material is recorded as cDNA or gDNA derived from T cells, B-cell-depleted T cells, or PBMCs.

Data came from immunoSEQ multiplex PCR; TCRdb stores just in-frame clones and leaves some out. The data hold 150,000 to 200,000 clones, with roughly 83% observed a single time. V lost 1 base and J 3 bases, leaving 10 bases between the germline ends. Per germline, CDR1 SGHTA and CDR2 FQGNSA. This CDR3 contains 15 residues. Adults between roughly 18 and 90 years of age took part from 20 to 25 US areas. Clinical history as reported by participants underpinned cohort assignment. Sequencing was carried out using PBMCs or T cells enriched from blood (not recorded which). This sequence joins TRBV7-2 and TRBJ1-5; D perhaps matches TRBD1 (5 bases). This clonotype was sampled from an older woman who had recovered from COVID-19. CDR3 DNA: TGTGCCAGCAGCTTAGGAGACAGACCCAATCAGCCCCAGCATTTT. As protein: CASSLGDRPNQPQHF.